This T cell receptor (beta chain) was found in a study of CD4 T cells in relation to SARS-CoV-2 and coronaviruses (dated by TCRdb to the early 2020s). Regarding the study in general: In the ViraFEST assay, PBMCs were grown with antigen for about ten days, and TCR beta CDR3s were then sequenced to identify antigen-specific clonal expansions. An HIV-1 Nef peptide pool or a culture without peptide was used as the negative reference condition. Using patient-derived lymphoblastoid cell lines, the shared crossreactive spike epitopes were mapped to their HLA restriction. At the level of individual TCR clonotypes, the study evaluated whether memory CD4+ T cells crossreact between the spike proteins of SARS-CoV-2 and those of common cold coronaviruses. Samples from three pre-COVID donors and the naive versus memory experiments were sequenced with the Adaptive Biotechnologies TCR-sequencing kit; other data were Illumina-based. A different, Illumina-based TCR-beta assay was used to sequence expansion assays from other donors in the study. Study-wide findings and limitations: Since the crossreactivity analysis centred on spike protein, crossreactivity against other viral proteins was not assessed. In about 60% of donors, memory CD4+ clonotypes turned up that crossrecognized SARS-CoV-2 and at least one common cold coronavirus spike. The study was limited by small numbers of patients and tested TCRs. Compared with monoreactive clones, crossreactive clones had significantly weaker SARS-CoV-2-driven expansion, a result consistent with antigenic imprinting. No donor contributed both pre-pandemic and post-infection samples, which limited tracing the source of pre-existing responses.

Germline trimming: 2 bases from V, 7 bases from J; junction bases outside gene matches: 8. The germline V gene encodes CDR1 GTSNPN and CDR2 SVGIG (reference sequence). From the cysteine through the phenylalanine, the CDR3 covers 14 amino acids. The kept DNA is CDR3 alone, 42 bases in frame from the first base. CD4+ T cells from unexposed donors were collected before the COVID-19 pandemic (2011-2018). Following 10 days of culture, the EasySep CD4+ T cell isolation kit was used to isolate CD4+ T cells. Unexposed donor CD4+ T cells were tested for reactivity to SARS-CoV-2 S and N and four common cold coronavirus spike pools, as cell number allowed. PBMCs were cultured at a few million per well in IMDM supplemented with around 4.7% human AB serum and 9 to 10 IU/ml IL-2. Half of the culture medium was replaced with fresh IL-2-containing medium on days 3 and 7. In general, every peptide culture condition was set up in three replicate wells. Leukapheresis product for the unexposed donors was bought commercially. PBMCs were isolated from leukapheresis product or whole blood by Ficoll-Paque PLUS gradient centrifugation. PBMCs were either cryopreserved at -140°C or used fresh in the expansion assay. The QIAamp Micro DNA Kit was used to extract genomic DNA from the CD4+ T cells.

With respect to this clone: Its specific antigen is unknown. Base qualities were left out, and no much larger clone turns up one base away.

The library was obtained by the immunoSEQ multiplex PCR assay. The original pipeline was this. Preprocessing removed nonproductive sequences and CDR3s not starting with C, not ending with F or W, or shorter than 7 amino acids. Antigen-specific clonotypes were called with the MANAFEST web app, based on expansion relative to reference and other culture wells. A clone was considered positive if significant expansion relative to the reference culture was observed in 2 of 3 replicate wells at an FDR below 0.05. To be called positive, a clone also had to show significant expansion compared with every other tandem well and an odds ratio greater than 5. CDR3 homology was quantified as pairwise Levenshtein distance, calculated with the stringdist R package after three terminal residues were trimmed from each end. In TCRdb, the immuneACCESS table is reduced to in-frame sequences with V and J assigned. These tables do not hold every clone; where another copy was compared, an unresolved V gene accounts for under half, and the others remain unexplained. That table furnishes V, J and clone size, whereas the DNA furnished D and trimming. This sample holds more than 20,000 clones; around 78% were observed only once. The top ten hold 16% of the sample.

The chain is encoded by TRBV30 joined to TRBJ1-2, and TRBD1 matches 9 of the central bases. Input material: CD4+ T cells from PBMCs, cultured in vitro. This TCR derives from a human donor in good health. The CDR3 protein is CAWSISGQGFGYTF. The DNA sequence reads TGTGCCTGGAGTATCTCGGGACAGGGTTTTGGCTACACCTTC.